This TCR beta chain was identified in a study of long-term antiretroviral therapy in people with HIV. Treatment for every participant with HIV took place in the United States. The run of the v3.0 immunoSEQ assay was at survey level. Some clones are missing from TCRdb's copy, which holds only in-frame ones; the method was immunoSEQ multiplex PCR. The sample carries around 12,000 clones, roughly 90% recorded once. As to this clone: Its antigen is not known.

Germline V gene data show CDR1 as MNHEY and CDR2 as SVGAGI. The CDR3 totals 15 residues. With 0 bases removed from V and 0 bases from J, the gap between germline ends came to 8 bases. Findings of the study overall: Dominating the repertoire at all time points were the clones that expanded before ART.

Sequencing was performed on unsorted PBMCs, taken 2.1 years after starting antiretroviral therapy. The clonotype originates from a woman aged 40 to 55 with HIV. The J gene is TRBJ1-1, the V gene TRBV6-5; D is possibly TRBD1 (5 bases). CDR3: CASSYSREMNTEAFF. Written as DNA, the CDR3 is TGTGCCAGCAGTTACTCCAGGGAAATGAACACTGAAGCTTTCTTT.